This entry concerns a single T cell receptor (beta chain). This clonotype was recorded at least ten times. Its antigen remains unidentified. No clone much larger than this one lies a single base away; base qualities are absent. These data come from a study of human T cells and chemical hapten exposure (dated by TCRdb to the early 2020s). Broadly, across the study: For sensitization, 2% DPC in acetone was applied to a roughly 2 cm by roughly 2 cm area of upper inner arm skin. Libraries were combined into a pool for sequencing, and differences in TCR yield between samples came mainly from small differences in library volumes within the pool. The mostly female patient cohort included alopecia areata with under or over 50% scalp involvement, alopecia totalis and alopecia universalis. Patients additionally received weekly therapeutic DPC doses to the scalp throughout the approximately 25-week study period. Blood samples were taken from patients before sensitization (week 0) and then at 2, 6 and about 24 weeks after DPC sensitization. In alopecia patients, the study followed how the peripheral blood TCR repertoire changed in vivo over primary and secondary sensitization to diphenylcyclopropenone (DPC), a hapten. For TCR sequencing, blood came from 25 to 35 alopecia patients at anywhere from one to four time points (pre-sensitization, 2, 6 and 24 weeks). Patch testing on the upper back used Finn chambers containing 0.01% DPC, with scoring done after 6 days according to International Contact Dermatitis Research Group standards.

The time point label of this sample denotes: patch test 2, 6 weeks after DPC sensitization. Explained via the paper, the treatment or condition label denotes: therapeutic diphenylcyclopropenone sensitization with weekly scalp DPC. At each patch-test visit, blood was drawn before the patch test was applied. Patients were eligible if aged 18 to 70, diagnosed with alopecia and judged suitable for DPC therapy, and pregnant patients were excluded. Total RNA was isolated from unfractionated whole blood collected in Tempus Blood RNA tubes. Library preparation was by RACE. This sample was sequenced with a NextSeq 500. During library preparation, unique molecular identifiers were attached to individual cDNA molecules so that TCRs could be counted in a quantitative, reproducible way. For every blood RNA sample, sequencing covered both the TCR alpha and TCR beta chains. The authors' pipeline ran thus. Samples had a median of 95,638 TCRs, with a range from 23,224 to 690,600. The Decombinator software suite was used to annotate the V, J and CDR3 of the TCR reads. To make PS versus PT1 abundance plots, every sample was subsampled to the same number of TCRs (28,000). TCRs were defined as expanded if absent before sensitization and observed at least eight times at the 2-week time point. The public reads were reanalyzed by TCRdb: fastp trimming at Q25, MiXCR alignment, in-frame beta chains only. Rows are unified per CDR3 protein, each entry keeping the most common DNA and genes. The authors' filters were not applied to this entry. The sample records more than 75,000 distinct CDR3 sequences, about 10% of which are singletons. Of the sample, about 2.3% falls within the top ten clones.

The paper's findings and limits, for the study overall: Expanded TCRs formed significantly more large CDR3 similarity clusters than pre-sensitization or healthy control sets, consistent with antigen-driven responses. A positive correlation was found between the number of PT1 expanded TCRs and patch test score, with significance reached at thresholds 8, 16 and 32 but not 4. Repeated subsampling changed both the strength of the expansion versus patch-test correlation and the threshold at which that correlation became significant. DPC sensitization did not change the number of TCRs with a frequency above 1 in 1000, and there was no evidence of changes in global repertoire structure. Alopecia, a presumed autoimmune disease, was present in all patients, so the immune response of the patients might differ from that of healthy individuals.

Sequenced here: whole blood, sampled in connection with sensitization to the hapten diphenylcyclopropenone (DPC). The sequence was collected from a woman in her 30s with alopecia areata. Some clones in this sample may be carry-over from other donors' samples.

The DNA sequence reads TGCAGTGCTACAGGGGGAACTGAAGCTTTCTTT. This translates into CSATGGTEAFF. The chain links TRBV20-1 with TRBJ1-1; 7 central bases correspond to TRBD1. V loses 4 bases at its end and J loses 5 bases; junction bases beyond the gene matches: 1. The CDR3 sequence holds 11 residues, the cysteine and phenylalanine included. Solely the CDR3 DNA is kept, with 33 bases framed from the first base. For CDR1 and CDR2, the germline V gene (reference sequence) lists DFQATT and SNEGSKA.